This entry features one TCR beta chain sequence. Its specificity is unknown. This sample was taken from a study of immune cell composition in non-small cell lung cancer. Whole-study findings and limits: Smoking pack-years did not significantly correlate with tumour TCR-beta clonality. Squamous carcinomas (approximately 75%) more often had tumour-associated clones >0.5% than adenocarcinomas (around 35%).

Clones were sequenced by immunoSEQ multiplex PCR, and TCRdb holds only the in-frame ones, with some missing. This sample carries 7,500 to 9,000 clones, around 77% of them seen once, and the ten largest clones take over 10%. Germline V lookup: CDR1 MDHEN, CDR2 SYDVKM. The V and J ends lost 8 bases and 0 bases respectively, with 14 bases between them. The CDR3 contains 15 residues. Normal lung was sampled as far from the tumour as possible, at least 3 cm. Genomic DNA came from frozen unsorted single-cell suspensions. This sequence joins TRBV28 and TRBJ1-5; D call uncertain. This TCR derives from a human donor with non-small cell lung cancer. The specimen was non-adjacent lung tissue. The chain's CDR3 is CASGYPGISNQPQHF. The CDR3 coding sequence is TGTGCCAGCGGATACCCGGGGATTAGCAATCAGCCCCAGCATTTT.